This T cell receptor beta chain came from a study of CD8 T cells in Susac syndrome. Study-level information: Of the sequenced Susac syndrome patients, about six had active disease and roughly eight were in remission.

The CDR3 is 14 amino acids. The J segment lost 3 bases and the V segment lost 4 bases, leaving 7 bases of the junction unmatched. CDR1 and CDR2 from the germline V gene are DFQATT and SNEGSKA (reference sequence). RNA was extracted with the RNeasy kit, and a quantity of roughly 0.5 to 1 ug was reverse transcribed using random hexamers. Across 54 Vbeta and 13 Jbeta, immunoSEQ multiplex PCR amplified TCR beta CDR3. A single record per CDR3 protein comes from TCRdb applying MiXCR to the immunoSEQ multiplex PCR reads. The sample has 200,000 to 250,000 distinct CDR3 sequences; approximately 94% are singletons. TCR beta was sequenced from blood CD8+ and CD4+ T cells. TEMRA cells were enriched by FACS, and CD4+ and CD8+ T cells were negatively isolated.

The sample taken for sequencing was CD4+ T cells from PBMCs. The receptor was isolated from a human donor with Susac syndrome. V usage is TRBV20-1 and J usage is TRBJ2-5; 8 bases align to TRBD2. The CDR3 sequence is CSAIYRRGEETQYF. As DNA, the CDR3 is TGCAGTGCTATCTACAGGCGGGGGGAAGAGACCCAGTACTTC.